The 27 T cell receptor beta chains reported below all come from one sample, sequenced in a study of T cells in Graves' hyperthyroidism and ophthalmopathy (dated by TCRdb to about 2019). The library was obtained by multiplex PCR. Sequenced using an Illumina HiSeq 2000. The TCR beta CDR3 regions were amplified from the RNA transcripts. The TCR CDR3 was subjected to a first round of RT-PCR using the HTBI primer set and the Qiagen OneStep RT-PCR kit. TCRdb reprocessed the public reads (quality trimming at Q25 with fastp, clone calling with MiXCR) and kept in-frame beta chains. Every distinct CDR3 protein forms one entry, paired with its most common genes and DNA. This sample holds under 350,000 distinct CDR3 sequences; 21% were observed only once. Less than 65% of the sample comes from the top ten. Sequencing input: blood. The receptors come from a woman aged 50 to 60 with Graves' hyperthyroidism.

A word on this clonotype: A much larger clone lies one base from this, so it may be a read error. The J gene is TRBJ2-5, the V gene TRBV28, with a possible D match to TRBD1 (7 bases). The germline V and J ends were trimmed by 6 bases and 9 bases, with 26 bases remaining between them. This CDR3 has 16 amino acids. Germline V gene lookup returns CDR1 MDHEN and CDR2 SYDVKM. As DNA, the CDR3 is TGTGCCAGCAGGCTCTCTAGCAGGAGGGCCCAGGGGGCCCAGTACTTC. It specifies CASRLSSRRAQGAQYF.

The CDR3 sequence: CASSPLGGGRSALGTGELFF. DNA of the CDR3: TGTGCCAGCAGCCCCTTAGGGGGGGGGAGGAGCGCCCTGGGGACCGGGGAGCTGTTTTTT. The V call is TRBV7-8, the J call TRBJ2-2; possibly TRBD2 for D (7 bases). V lost 5 bases to trimming and J lost 5 bases, with 30 bases between them. This CDR3 has 20 amino acids. From germline, CDR1 is SGHVS and CDR2 FQNEAQ.

This clonotype was observed many times. The gene calls are TRBV7-8 and TRBJ2-1; D is unclear. CDR1 is SGHVS, CDR2 FQNEAQ, per germline. Trimming stripped 1 base from V and 8 bases from J, with 18 bases between. The CDR3 is 16 amino acids. CDR3 nucleotides: TGTGCCAGCAGCTTAGGGGTTAGTCAGGATTTTGATGAGCAGTTCTTC. This gives the protein CASSLGVSQDFDEQFF.

This rearrangement joins TRBV11-2 to TRBJ2-7, with 9 nucleotides matching TRBD1. CDR3 length: 14 amino acids. J lost 3 bases, V lost 5 bases, and 5 bases had no gene match. Per germline, CDR1 SGHAT and CDR2 FQNNGV. The CDR3 is CASSGGQGHYEQYF. For the CDR3, the DNA is TGTGCCAGCAGCGGGGGACAGGGTCACTACGAGCAGTACTTC.

This clonotype was seen repeatedly, ten times or more. The V gene is TRBV12-3 or TRBV12-4, the J gene TRBJ2-6; weak D call: TRBD1 (7 bases). The CDR3 spans 20 residues. V lost 3 bases, J lost 1 base, and 22 bases lay in between. The chain's CDR3 is CASSLGIHQGGGSGANVLTF. CDR3 DNA sequence: TGTGCCAGCAGTTTGGGGATTCACCAGGGGGGAGGATCTGGGGCCAACGTCCTGACTTTC.

This clonotype was seen many times. V usage is TRBV12-3 or TRBV12-4 and J usage is TRBJ2-2; 12 bases are shared with TRBD2. The CDR3 extends over 17 amino acids. V lost 5 bases to trimming and J lost 6 bases; unmatched junction nucleotides: 10. CDR3 in amino acids: CASSPTSGRTRPGELFF. Written as DNA, the CDR3 is TGTGCCAGCAGTCCCACTAGCGGGAGGACCCGACCCGGGGAGCTGTTTTTT.

This clonotype has at least ten counts. The gene calls are TRBV27 and TRBJ1-3, with TRBD1 matching 7 bases. This CDR3 comprises 17 residues. CDR1 is MNHEY and CDR2 is SMNVEV in the germline V gene (reference sequence). J gave up 0 bases and V 2 bases, and 7 bases lay outside the gene matches. In DNA, the CDR3 is TGTGCCAGCAGTTTAACCCCGACAGGGATCTCTGGAAACACCATATATTTT. Encoded protein: CASSLTPTGISGNTIYF.

This clonotype was seen ten or more times. The J gene is TRBJ2-1, the V gene TRBV7-9; D is possibly TRBD2 (5 bases). Germline CDR1 reads SEHNR; CDR2 reads FQNEAQ (reference sequence). Deletions cut 5 bases from V and 0 bases from J, with 11 bases between. The CDR3 is 15 residues long. In DNA form, the CDR3 reads TGTGCCAGCAGCCCCACCGGGAACTCCTACAATGAGCAGTTCTTC. Its protein is CASSPTGNSYNEQFF.

This clonotype has ten or more counts. The CDR3 sequence: CASSLVLTSTSYEQYF. In DNA, the CDR3 is TGTGCCAGCAGCCTCGTTTTGACTAGTACCTCCTACGAGCAGTACTTC. The chain joins TRBV3-1 to TRBJ2-7; D possibly corresponds to TRBD2 (6 bases). This CDR3 contains 16 residues. The V gene lost 4 bases and the J gene lost 0 bases, with 16 bases spanning the gap. Looked up from germline, CDR1 is LGHDT and CDR2 is YNNKEL (reference sequence).

The table lists this clonotype with many counts. V usage is TRBV5-1 and J usage is TRBJ1-1, with 7 bases lining up with TRBD1. Trimming cost V 4 bases and J 1 base; bases outside gene matches: 7. Per the germline V gene, CDR1 is SGHRS and CDR2 is YFSETQ. The CDR3 totals 15 residues. CDR3 DNA sequence: TGCGCCAGCAGCGGGCAGACAGGGAGGAACACTGAAGCTTTCTTT. Its protein is CASSGQTGRNTEAFF.

This clonotype has a count of ten or more. V and J are TRBV28 and TRBJ2-7; maybe TRBD1 (6 bases). Deletions cut 6 bases from V and 7 bases from J, with 19 bases between. The CDR3 has 14 amino acids. The germline gives CDR1 MDHEN, CDR2 SYDVKM. The CDR3 loop is CASRTTGSFGEQYF. DNA for the CDR3: TGTGCCAGCAGGACGACAGGATCATTCGGGGAGCAGTACTTC.

There are many counts of this clonotype. CDR3 coding DNA: TGTGCCAGCATCAACCGGGACACTGAAGCTTTCTTT. It is translated as CASINRDTEAFF. This chain connects TRBV27 to TRBJ1-1; D is unresolved. The ends were cut back, 7 bases at V and 3 bases at J, with 9 bases in the middle. Per germline, CDR1 MNHEY and CDR2 SMNVEV (reference sequence). This CDR3 comprises 12 residues.

The gene calls are TRBV3-1 and TRBJ1-1; TRBD1 agrees at 8 bases. The CDR3 length is 13 residues. V lost 4 bases and J lost 5; bases outside the gene matches: 3. The germline CDR1 and CDR2 sequences are LGHDT and YNNKEL (reference sequence). CDR3 coding DNA: TGTGCCAGCAGCCTACAGGGGGGGACTGAAGCTTTCTTT. This sequence encodes CASSLQGGTEAFF.

There are a few counts of this clonotype. J is TRBJ2-2 and V is TRBV5-1; weak D call: TRBD1 (6 bases). Germline values: CDR1 SGHRS, CDR2 YFSETQ. V was cut by 4 bases and J by 0 bases, with 10 bases left in between. CDR3 size: 15 residues. The CDR3 coding sequence is TGCGCCAGCAGCGTGGGACACCCGAACACCGGGGAGCTGTTTTTT. It translates to CASSVGHPNTGELFF. Variable domain in full (rest from reference TRBV5-1 and TRBJ2-2): KAGVTQTPRYLIKTRGQQVTLSCSPISGHRSVSWYQQTPGQGLQFLFEYFSETQRNKGNFPGRFSGRQFSNSRSEMNVSTLELGDSALYLCASSVGHPNTGELFFGEGSRLTVL.

In this sample, this clonotype turned up a few times. The chain couples TRBV12-3 or TRBV12-4 to TRBJ2-7, with D perhaps matching TRBD1 or TRBD2 (6 bases each). This CDR3 contains 15 residues. V was clipped by 7 bases and J by 2 bases, with 18 bases between them. The CDR3 protein is CASTTRGTSPYEQYF. In nucleotides, the CDR3 is TGTGCCAGCACAACCCGCGGGACATCCCCCTACGAGCAGTACTTC.

A few counts support this clonotype. This chain joins TRBV6-1 and TRBJ1-5, with 9 bases that match TRBD1. Trimming at V came to 5 bases and at J to 5 bases, leaving 7 bases not matched to a gene. CDR3 length: 15 residues. Germline CDR1 and CDR2: MNHNS and SASEGT. CDR3 coding DNA: TGTGCCAGCAGTTCGACAGGGGGTTCTCATCAGCCCCAGCATTTT. This codes for CASSSTGGSHQPQHF.

This clonotype has just a few counts. The chain combines TRBV20-1 with TRBJ1-6; D gene uncertain. The germline CDR1 and CDR2 sequences are DFQATT and SNEGSKA (reference sequence). The CDR3 contains 13 residues. The V end was cut by 6 bases, the J end by 8 bases, with 14 bases between. CDR3 amino acids: CSAESLADSPLHF. CDR3 nucleotide sequence: TGCAGTGCAGAATCCCTGGCGGATTCACCCCTCCACTTT.

This clonotype was observed at least ten times. The chain joins TRBV6-2 or TRBV6-3 to TRBJ2-1; 11 positions agree with TRBD2. Germline lookup yields CDR1 MNHEY and CDR2 SVGEGT. J was trimmed by 7 bases and V by 5 bases; bases with no gene match: 10. The CDR3 sequence is 16 residues long. The CDR3 reads CASSALAGGLGNEQFF. CDR3 nucleotides: TGTGCCAGCAGTGCTTTAGCGGGGGGGCTGGGAAATGAGCAGTTCTTC.

This clonotype was seen at least ten times. The chain links TRBV5-1 to TRBJ1-1; 7 positions match TRBD1. Unmatched junction bases numbered 2, after V lost 0 bases and J lost 0 bases. The CDR3 totals 15 residues. CDR1 SGHRS and CDR2 YFSETQ come from the germline V gene. CDR3 sequence: CASSLGGQLNTEAFF. As DNA, the CDR3 is TGCGCCAGCAGCTTGGGGGGACAGCTGAACACTGAAGCTTTCTTT.

This clonotype was counted many times. This rearrangement joins TRBV3-1 to TRBJ2-5, with TRBD2 matching over 9 bases. The CDR3 is 15 residues long. V was clipped by 4 bases and J by 5 bases; unmatched bases: 8. Germline V CDR1 and CDR2: LGHDT, YNNKEL (reference sequence). The CDR3, as DNA: TGTGCCAGCAGCCCCCTCGGGACTAGCCTCGAGACCCAGTACTTC. Residues: CASSPLGTSLETQYF.

The chain carries TRBV15 and TRBJ2-3, with 9 bases identical to TRBD2. CDR3 size: 14 residues. V shed 5 bases, J shed 4 bases, and the junction held 4 bases outside the gene matches. From germline, CDR1 is LNHNV and CDR2 YYDKDF (reference sequence). The DNA of the CDR3 is TGTGCCACCAGCGCAGCGGGAGGCGCAGATACGCAGTATTTT. This gives the protein CATSAAGGADTQYF.

Concerning this clonotype: A much larger clone sits a single nucleotide away, making a read error possible. V gene TRBV7-3 combines with J gene TRBJ2-3, with TRBD2 identical over 8 bases. The junction had 4 bases not matched to a gene; V was cut back by 5 bases and J by 9 bases. The CDR3 runs to 12 residues. Germline V gene data show CDR1 as SGHTA and CDR2 as FQGTGA. The CDR3 nucleotides are TGTGCCAGCAGCCCCGCGGGGGGCACGCAGTATTTT. Translating it yields CASSPAGGTQYF.

In its sample, this clonotype was seen a few times. This chain joins TRBV28 and TRBJ2-3; D is possibly TRBD2 (6 bases). Germline CDR1 is MDHEN and CDR2 is SYDVKM. The CDR3 spans 16 residues. V lost 6 bases and J lost 1, with 17 bases in between. The CDR3 DNA follows: TGTGCCAGCAGACGGGGGTCGAAGGGGCGCACAGATACGCAGTATTTT. Amino acids: CASRRGSKGRTDTQYF.

This clonotype was found a few times. V is TRBV5-1 and J is TRBJ2-1, with unresolved D. This CDR3 contains 12 residues. V was cut by 4 bases and J by 6 bases, with 8 bases left in between. CDR1 is SGHRS and CDR2 is YFSETQ in the germline V gene. CDR3 region: CASSVVVNEQFF. CDR3 DNA: TGCGCCAGCAGCGTAGTGGTCAATGAGCAGTTCTTC.

This clonotype showed up many times. This rearrangement joins TRBV2 to TRBJ2-2; no clear D gene. This CDR3 has 12 amino acids. Germline-derived CDR1 and CDR2 are SNHLY and FYNNEI. V was cut by 5 bases and J by 6 bases, with 7 bases left in between. CDR3 in amino acids: CASSRAAGELFF. CDR3 nucleotides: TGTGCCAGCAGTCGCGCAGCCGGGGAGCTGTTTTTT.

This clonotype appeared a few times. At one of its ends the junction is not consistent with the germline gene, which may arise from a read error. The V gene is TRBV20-1, the J gene TRBJ1-4, with D hard to call. Germline values: CDR1 DFQATT, CDR2 SNEGSKA (reference sequence). This CDR3 region has 14 residues. CDR3 loop: CSAREGTAWKKLFF. Here the CDR3 DNA reads TGCAGTGCGAGAGAAGGAACGGCTTGGAAAAAACTGTTTTTT.

This clonotype was counted ten times or more. V gene TRBV2 combines with J gene TRBJ2-3; maybe TRBD1 (5 bases). The CDR3 loop spans 13 amino acids. The V and J ends lost 4 bases and 5 bases respectively, with 10 bases between them. Germline values: CDR1 SNHLY, CDR2 FYNNEI. The CDR3 bases are TGTGCCAGCAGTGGGGGCTTGGAAGATACGCAGTATTTT. This encodes CASSGGLEDTQYF.